The 25 T cell receptor beta chains below were found in one sample sequenced in a study of PD-1 blockade in classical Hodgkin lymphoma. Exposure to brentuximab vedotin varied, and each patient had relapsed following autologous stem cell transplantation. Profiling relied on immunoSEQ multiplex PCR, and the TCRdb table lists in-frame clones only, not all of them. The table includes tens of thousands of clones, nearly 90% detected once. The specimen comprised peripheral blood mononuclear cells (PBMCs), sampled before the second cycle of nivolumab. The receptors originated from a human donor with classical Hodgkin lymphoma.

This sequence joins TRBV29-1 and TRBJ2-1, with TRBD2 identical over 7 bases. The CDR3 extends over 15 amino acids. From germline, CDR1 is SQVTM and CDR2 ANQGSEA. V lost 0 bases and J lost 7; bases outside the gene matches: 9. CDR3 coding DNA: TGCAGCGTTGAAGATGTGGCGGGAGTTCGGAATGAGCAGTTCTTC. Its protein product is CSVEDVAGVRNEQFF.

The V call is TRBV4-1, the J call TRBJ2-7; D is unresolved. CDR3 size: 14 residues. Germline CDR1 is MGHRA and CDR2 is YSYEKL. Trimming took 0 bases from V and 1 from J, leaving 7 bases between them. CDR3 sequence (DNA): TGCGCCAGCAGCCAAGATCCCCAGTCCTACGAGCAGTACTTC. Its translation: CASSQDPQSYEQYF.

This clone turned up a few times. This chain links TRBV18 with TRBJ1-2; D remains unclear. The CDR3 is 17 residues long. Deletions cut 3 bases from V and 2 bases from J, with 19 bases between. Germline assignment: CDR1 KGHSH and CDR2 LQKENI. The CDR3 loop is CASSPTSQWTANYGYTF. CDR3 DNA: TGTGCCAGCTCACCCACAAGCCAGTGGACGGCCAACTATGGCTACACCTTC. Looking up the rest from reference TRBV18 and TRBJ1-2 gives the full variable domain: NAGVMQNPRHLVRRRGQEARLRCSPMKGHSHVYWYRQLPEEGLKFMVYLQKENIIDESGMPKERFSAEFPKEGPSILRIQQVVRGDSAAYFCASSPTSQWTANYGYTFGSGTRLTVV.

The genes are TRBV28 and TRBJ2-2; D possibly corresponds to TRBD1 (6 bases). Trimming took off 5 bases at V and 4 bases at J, with 17 bases between the two ends. Per germline, CDR1 MDHEN and CDR2 SYDVKM. The CDR3 has 16 residues. The CDR3 loop reads CASSPNRVRITGELFF. The DNA for the CDR3 is TGTGCCAGCAGTCCGAACAGGGTGAGGATCACCGGGGAGCTGTTTTTT.

The rearrangement uses TRBV5-6 and TRBJ1-5, with D unresolved. The CDR3 is 13 amino acids. CDR1 and CDR2 from the germline V gene are SGHDT and YYEEEE. V lost 3 bases, J lost 2 bases, and 6 bases lay in between. CDR3 nucleotide sequence: TGTGCCAGCAGCTATGGGGGCAATCAGCCCCAGCATTTT. Protein product: CASSYGGNQPQHF.

The chain combines TRBV28 with TRBJ2-1; 13 nucleotides line up with TRBD2. Per the germline V gene, CDR1 is MDHEN and CDR2 is SYDVKM. The trim removed 6 bases at V and 8 bases at J, leaving 4 bases unmatched. CDR3 size: 14 residues. The CDR3 loop is CASRLAGGFYEQFF. The CDR3 DNA sequence: TGTGCCAGCAGACTAGCGGGAGGGTTTTATGAGCAGTTCTTC.

The rearrangement joins TRBV6-5 to TRBJ1-5, with D possibly TRBD1 on 5 matching bases. The V and J ends lost 2 bases and 3 bases respectively, with 11 bases between them. Germline lookup yields CDR1 MNHEY and CDR2 SVGAGI. This CDR3 is built from 15 residues. In DNA, the CDR3 is TGTGCCAGCAGTTACGGGGACGGGTACAATCAGCCCCAGCATTTT. It specifies CASSYGDGYNQPQHF.

V is TRBV9 and J is TRBJ1-3; 7 bases align to TRBD1. The CDR3 sequence is 13 residues long. Germline trimming cut 4 bases from V and 7 bases from J; bases unmatched to any gene: 5. The germline gives CDR1 SGDLS, CDR2 YYNGEE. CDR3 coding DNA: TGTGCCAGCAGCTATGAACAGGGGAACACCATATATTTT. This sequence encodes CASSYEQGNTIYF.

DNA of the CDR3: TGTGCCAGCAGCAAAATGCAGGTTCAGCGATCAAACTCCTACAATGAGCAGTTCTTC. Translation gives CASSKMQVQRSNSYNEQFF. The chain has TRBV21-1 and TRBJ2-1. TRBV21-1 is designated a pseudogene. This CDR3 region has 19 residues.

For the CDR3, the DNA is TGTGCCAGCAGTGACTCTGCTAGCGGGCGACACAATGAGCAGTTCTTC. Protein sequence: CASSDSASGRHNEQFF. The chain links TRBV6-4 to TRBJ2-1, with TRBD2 matching 8 bases. The CDR3 is made up of 16 amino acids. Per the germline V gene, CDR1 is MRHNA and CDR2 is SNTAGT. After removal of 0 bases from V and 5 bases from J, the junction contained 6 bases not matched to a gene.

The chain is built from TRBV5-1 and TRBJ1-4; 8 bases are a match to TRBD1. The V gene's germline CDR1 is SGHRS and CDR2 YFSETQ. V lost 4 bases and J lost 3; bases outside the gene matches: 8. The CDR3 has 16 amino acids. The DNA of the CDR3 is TGCGCCAGCAGCCCGACAGGGGAACGGGCTAATGAAAAACTGTTTTTT. Protein sequence: CASSPTGERANEKLFF. The entire variable domain, with the rest obtained from reference TRBV5-1 and TRBJ1-4, is as follows: KAGVTQTPRYLIKTRGQQVTLSCSPISGHRSVSWYQQTPGQGLQFLFEYFSETQRNKGNFPGRFSGRQFSNSRSEMNVSTLELGDSALYLCASSPTGERANEKLFFGSGTQLSVL.

The rearrangement links TRBV27 to TRBJ2-5, with D possibly matching TRBD2 (6 bases). Germline values: CDR1 MNHEY, CDR2 SMNVEV (reference sequence). The CDR3 is made up of 14 amino acids. V was pared by 2 bases and J by 5 bases, with 12 bases between. The CDR3 DNA reads as TGTGCCAGCAGTTTAGTCGGGAGTTGGGAGACCCAGTACTTC. It codes for CASSLVGSWETQYF.

The chain uses TRBV5-1 and TRBJ2-7; perhaps D is TRBD1 or TRBD2 (5 bases each). Looked up from germline, CDR1 is SGHRS and CDR2 is YFSETQ. V shed 7 bases and J shed 4 bases, with 15 bases lying between them. There are 13 residues in the CDR3. The CDR3, as DNA: TGCGCCAGCCAATCTGATGGGGGATACGAGCAGTACTTC. Its protein product is CASQSDGGYEQYF.

The genes are TRBV7-3 and TRBJ2-3, with D tentatively TRBD1 or TRBD2 (5 bases each). The germline gives CDR1 SGHTA, CDR2 FQGTGA. V lost 1 base and J 4 bases, leaving 12 bases between the germline ends. This CDR3 has 15 amino acids. CDR3 protein: CASSLSGPGPDTQYF. As DNA, the CDR3 is TGTGCCAGCAGCTTAAGTGGGCCGGGGCCAGATACGCAGTATTTT. Looking up the rest from reference TRBV7-3 and TRBJ2-3 gives the full variable domain: GAGVSQTPSNKVTEKGKYVELRCDPISGHTALYWYRQSLGQGPEFLIYFQGTGAADDSGLPNDRFFAVRPEGSVSTLKIQRTERGDSAVYLCASSLSGPGPDTQYFGPGTRLTVL.

The chain joins TRBV11-2 to TRBJ2-7; no definite D call. V was cut by 7 bases and J by 2 bases, with 12 bases left in between. The CDR3 is 13 residues long. Germline CDR1 is SGHAT and CDR2 is FQNNGV. The CDR3 sequence: CASTFRQTYEQYF. DNA of the CDR3: TGTGCCAGCACGTTCAGGCAAACCTACGAGCAGTACTTC. Combining the CDR3 with reference TRBV11-2 and TRBJ2-7 gives the whole variable domain EAGVAQSPRYKIIEKRQSVAFWCNPISGHATLYWYQQILGQGPKLLIQFQNNGVVDDSQLPKDRFSAERLKGVDSTLKIQPAKLEDSAVYLCASTFRQTYEQYFGPGTRLTVT.

V and J are TRBV10-3 and TRBJ2-1, with TRBD2 identical over 7 bases. V lost 7 bases and J lost 0; bases outside the gene matches: 9. Germline loops: CDR1 ENHRY, CDR2 SYGVKD. The CDR3 has 16 amino acids. CDR3 region: CAINTPSGNSYNEQFF. DNA of the CDR3: TGTGCCATCAATACCCCAAGCGGGAACTCCTACAATGAGCAGTTCTTC.

As concerns this clone: The same CDR3 is also encoded by other DNA sequences in this sample. The V and J genes are TRBV18 and TRBJ1-6; TRBD1 might be the D (6 bases). CDR1 is KGHSH, CDR2 LQKENI, per germline. V was clipped by 3 bases and J by 7 bases, with 7 bases between them. CDR3 length equals 13 residues. Written as DNA, the CDR3 is TGTGCCAGCTCACCCGGACAGAATTCACCCCTCCACTTT. Translating it yields CASSPGQNSPLHF.

The V gene is TRBV2, the J gene TRBJ2-6, with D perhaps being TRBD1 or TRBD2 (5 bases each). Trimming left V 6 bases short and J 4 bases short, with 10 bases between. CDR1 is SNHLY and CDR2 is FYNNEI in the germline V gene. There are 14 residues in the CDR3. CDR3 sequence: CASRGTRGANVLTF. The CDR3 region has the DNA TGTGCCAGCAGGGGGACGAGGGGGGCCAACGTCCTGACTTTC. Supplemented by reference TRBV2 and TRBJ2-6, the full variable domain reads EPEVTQTPSHQVTQMGQEVILRCVPISNHLYFYWYRQILGQKVEFLVSFYNNEISEKSEIFDDQFSVERPDGSNFTLKIRSTKLEDSAMYFCASRGTRGANVLTFGAGSRLTVL.

There are a few counts of this clone. V and J are TRBV28 and TRBJ1-5; D unclear. Trimming pared 8 bases from V and 0 bases from J, leaving 14 bases between. The germline CDR1 and CDR2 sequences are MDHEN and SYDVKM. This CDR3 region has 15 residues. The CDR3 DNA follows: TGTGCCAGCGAAAGAGGATGGGGTAGCAATCAGCCCCAGCATTTT. Protein product: CASERGWGSNQPQHF.

The chain has TRBV5-1 and TRBJ1-6; D remains ambiguous. Germline CDR1 is SGHRS and CDR2 is YFSETQ. The CDR3 runs to 14 residues. V was shortened by 0 bases and J by 10 bases, with 11 bases between the two germline ends. In DNA, the CDR3 is TGCGCCAGCAGCTTGGAGGTCGGGAGCTCACCCCTCCACTTT. Residues: CASSLEVGSSPLHF. The variable domain in full, with the rest retrieved from reference TRBV5-1 and TRBJ1-6, is KAGVTQTPRYLIKTRGQQVTLSCSPISGHRSVSWYQQTPGQGLQFLFEYFSETQRNKGNFPGRFSGRQFSNSRSEMNVSTLELGDSALYLCASSLEVGSSPLHFGNGTRLTVT.

This rearrangement joins TRBV7-8 to TRBJ2-1; a possible D gene is TRBD2 (6 bases). CDR1 SGHVS and CDR2 FQNEAQ come from the germline V gene. The CDR3 sequence is 17 residues long. V was cut by 5 bases and J by 5 bases, with 22 bases left in between. The CDR3 region is CASSPRRFPSVHNEQFF. The CDR3, as DNA: TGTGCCAGCAGCCCTCGGAGGTTTCCTAGCGTACACAATGAGCAGTTCTTC.

The chain links TRBV5-1 to TRBJ2-1, with 9 nucleotides matching TRBD1. Germline-derived CDR1 and CDR2 are SGHRS and YFSETQ. There are 16 residues in the CDR3. Trimming removed 0 bases from V and 9 bases from J; junction bases left unmatched: 10. The CDR3 reads CASSLVGGTGFSEQFF. In DNA form, the CDR3 reads TGCGCCAGCAGCTTGGTAGGCGGGACAGGGTTCAGTGAGCAGTTCTTC.

The chain combines TRBV7-9 with TRBJ1-1; 8 bases agree with TRBD1. The J segment lost 4 bases and the V segment lost 5 bases, leaving 12 bases of the junction unmatched. The CDR3 consists of 16 residues. Germline-derived CDR1 and CDR2 are SEHNR and FQNEAQ (reference sequence). For the CDR3, the DNA is TGTGCCAGCAGCGTACCCCAGGGGGCGCGGGGCACTGAAGCTTTCTTT. This encodes CASSVPQGARGTEAFF. The variable domain in full, with the rest retrieved from reference TRBV7-9 and TRBJ1-1, is DTGVSQNPRHKITKRGQNVTFRCDPISEHNRLYWYRQTLGQGPEFLTYFQNEAQLEKSRLLSDRFSAERPKGSFSTLEIQRTEQGDSAMYLCASSVPQGARGTEAFFGQGTRLTVV.

This chain connects TRBV9 to TRBJ2-7; tentatively, D is TRBD1 (5 bases). Germline CDR1 reads SGDLS; CDR2 reads YYNGEE. The CDR3 length is 15 residues. The ends were cut back, 0 bases at V and 4 bases at J, with 14 bases in the middle. DNA for the CDR3: TGTGCCAGCAGCGTAGAGACCGCAGGGCCTTACGAGCAGTACTTC. As protein: CASSVETAGPYEQYF.

This clone was found once. The gene calls are TRBV28 and TRBJ2-7, with D maybe TRBD2 (6 bases). Trimming took 5 bases from V and 0 from J, leaving 14 bases between them. CDR3 length equals 15 residues. Germline V gives CDR1 MDHEN, CDR2 SYDVKM. CDR3 sequence: CASSPRPTSSYEQYF. In nucleotides, the CDR3 is TGTGCCAGCAGTCCCCGGCCGACTAGCTCCTACGAGCAGTACTTC.